This T cell receptor (beta chain) was sequenced during a study of blood T cell repertoires in COVID-19. The assay was immunoSEQ multiplex PCR, and TCRdb's table has in-frame clones only and misses some. The sample shows about 190,000 clones, less than 90% of them seen only once. Germline assignment: CDR1 ENHRY and CDR2 SYGVKD. Trimming left V 6 bases short and J 2 bases short, with 13 bases between. This CDR3 region has 14 residues. The sequence was obtained from a human donor in a cohort sampled during active COVID-19. The chain recombines TRBV10-3 with TRBJ1-1; D is unclear. Sequencing used peripheral blood. CDR3 protein: CAIRDPRDNTEAFF. CDR3 DNA sequence: TGTGCCATCAGGGACCCCCGGGATAACACTGAAGCTTTCTTT.